Listed here are 23 T cell receptor beta chains from one sample, sequenced in a study of PD-1 blockade in classical Hodgkin lymphoma. This table comes from immunoSEQ multiplex PCR, and its TCRdb copy is limited to in-frame clones, with some not included. Here the sample spans some 10,000 clones, approximately 84% being singletons. The time point: newly diagnosed, previously untreated cHL patient sample. The authors enriched CD8+ T cells from thawed PBMCs via magnetic negative selection. Sample: CD8+ T cells from blood. These receptors were taken from a human donor with classical Hodgkin lymphoma.

This rearrangement joins TRBV2 to TRBJ1-1, with TRBD1 matching over 8 bases. This CDR3 has 13 residues. Germline assignment: CDR1 SNHLY and CDR2 FYNNEI. V was clipped by 10 bases and J by 2 bases; unmatched bases: 6. CDR3 bases: TGTGCCACAACAGACAGGGGAAACACTGAAGCTTTCTTT. Residues: CATTDRGNTEAFF.

This sequence joins TRBV5-1 and TRBJ2-7; 7 bases are a match to TRBD1. There are 15 residues in the CDR3. Germline CDR1 SGHRS, CDR2 YFSETQ. V lost 0 bases, J lost 0 bases, and 3 bases stayed unmatched. The CDR3 spells CASSLEGDSSYEQYF. The CDR3 region has the DNA TGCGCCAGCAGCTTGGAGGGGGACAGCTCCTACGAGCAGTACTTC.

CDR3 amino acids: CASSFDTGQGWNTEAFF. CDR3 DNA sequence: TGTGCCAGCAGTTTCGACACAGGGCAGGGCTGGAACACTGAAGCTTTCTTT. V is TRBV2 and J is TRBJ1-1; D may be TRBD1 (6 bases). V lost 5 bases and J lost 1, with 20 bases in between. The CDR3 extends over 17 amino acids. Germline CDR1 reads SNHLY; CDR2 reads FYNNEI.

This clone was detected once. The CDR3 DNA reads TGTGCCAGCATGGGCGGGGGGGCCCACACCGGGGAGCTGTTTTTT. Translating it yields CASMGGGAHTGELFF. This chain connects TRBV9 to TRBJ2-2; 9 bases agree with TRBD2. CDR1 and CDR2 from the germline V gene are SGDLS and YYNGEE. J was trimmed by 3 bases and V by 6 bases; bases with no gene match: 6. The CDR3 has 15 residues.

V gene TRBV7-9 combines with J gene TRBJ2-1, with TRBD2 matching over 8 bases. Trimming removed 5 bases from V and 5 bases from J; junction bases left unmatched: 14. There are 17 residues in the CDR3. The V gene's germline CDR1 is SEHNR and CDR2 FQNEAQ (reference sequence). CDR3 sequence: CASSLRGRAGADNEQFF. In DNA, the CDR3 is TGTGCCAGCAGCCTACGAGGTCGAGCGGGGGCGGACAATGAGCAGTTCTTC.

This chain links TRBV7-9 with TRBJ1-2; 10 nucleotides align to TRBD1. Unmatched junction bases numbered 3, after V lost 5 bases and J lost 6 bases. CDR3 size: 13 residues. Germline V gives CDR1 SEHNR, CDR2 FQNEAQ (reference sequence). The chain's CDR3 is CASSRQGADGYTF. Written as DNA, the CDR3 is TGTGCCAGCAGCCGACAGGGGGCAGATGGCTACACCTTC.

The chain recombines TRBV4-3 with TRBJ1-1; 7 positions match TRBD1. Per germline, CDR1 LGHNA and CDR2 YSLEER. CDR3 length: 15 residues. With 3 bases clipped from V and 10 bases from J, the junction kept 14 bases outside the gene matches. The CDR3 loop is CASSQGSTGAGGAFF. In nucleotides, the CDR3 is TGCGCCAGCAGCCAGGGAAGTACAGGGGCTGGAGGAGCTTTCTTT.

The J gene is TRBJ1-1, the V gene TRBV19; 8 positions match TRBD1. Trimming removed 10 bases from V and 3 bases from J; junction bases left unmatched: 10. Germline values: CDR1 LNHDA, CDR2 SQIVND (reference sequence). This CDR3 region has 14 residues. This CDR3 is CATRQGLEDTEAFF. The CDR3 DNA is TGTGCCACCCGACAGGGGCTAGAAGACACTGAAGCTTTCTTT.

This chain connects TRBV9 to TRBJ2-3; 9 nucleotides match TRBD2. The junction had 9 bases not matched to a gene; V was cut back by 1 base and J by 0 bases. The CDR3 loop spans 18 amino acids. In germline, CDR1 is SGDLS, CDR2 YYNGEE. The DNA of the CDR3 is TGTGCCAGCAGCGTATCGCTAGCGGGGCCAACTAGCACAGATACGCAGTATTTT. Translated: CASSVSLAGPTSTDTQYF.

This chain joins TRBV4-2 and TRBJ2-7; a possible D gene is TRBD2 (6 bases). Germline assignment: CDR1 LGHNA and CDR2 YNFKEQ. The ends were cut back, 4 bases at V and 0 bases at J, with 10 bases in the middle. The CDR3 length is 14 residues. CDR3 amino acids: CASSPPGGSYEQYF. In DNA form, the CDR3 reads TGTGCCAGCAGCCCCCCCGGGGGCTCCTACGAGCAGTACTTC.

This clone was observed a handful of times. The V call is TRBV2, the J call TRBJ1-1; tentative D call: TRBD1 (6 bases). CDR1 is SNHLY and CDR2 is FYNNEI in the germline V gene. V was shortened by 6 bases and J by 6 bases, with 14 bases between the two germline ends. CDR3 length: 13 residues. CDR3 loop: CASRQTGSAEAFF. The CDR3 DNA reads TGTGCCAGCAGGCAAACAGGGTCCGCTGAAGCTTTCTTT.

CDR3 region: CASSEVEAGAQDTQYF. CDR3 nucleotides: TGTGCCAGCAGTGAAGTCGAAGCGGGGGCCCAAGATACGCAGTATTTT. This rearrangement joins TRBV2 to TRBJ2-3; 8 nucleotides agree with TRBD2. Trimming took 1 base from V and 5 from J; bases not matched to a gene: 8. There are 16 residues in the CDR3. The V gene's germline CDR1 is SNHLY and CDR2 FYNNEI.

The chain links TRBV11-2 to TRBJ2-2; D unclear. The CDR3 loop spans 12 amino acids. V was cut by 9 bases and J by 8 bases, with 13 bases left in between. Germline V CDR1 and CDR2: SGHAT, FQNNGV. This CDR3 reads CASPPVPGELFF. The CDR3 DNA reads TGTGCCAGTCCCCCTGTTCCTGGGGAGCTGTTTTTT.

J is TRBJ1-4 and V is TRBV5-8; D is unclear. V lost 0 bases to trimming and J lost 3 bases, with 9 bases between them. Germline CDR1 is SGHTS and CDR2 is YDEGEE. There are 15 residues in the CDR3. CDR3 coding DNA: TGTGCCAGCAGCTTGGGGGGAGTTTCTAATGAAAAACTGTTTTTT. It specifies CASSLGGVSNEKLFF.

The chain recombines TRBV9 with TRBJ1-5; the D gene is possibly TRBD1 (5 bases). From germline, CDR1 is SGDLS and CDR2 YYNGEE. The CDR3 is 15 amino acids. Trimming removed 3 bases at V and 4 bases at J, with 14 bases between. CDR3: CASSEDAGANQPQHF. CDR3 DNA sequence: TGTGCCAGCAGCGAGGACGCCGGGGCAAATCAGCCCCAGCATTTT. The full variable domain, completed using reference TRBV9 and TRBJ1-5, is DSGVTQTPKHLITATGQRVTLRCSPRSGDLSVYWYQQSLDQGLQFLIQYYNGEERAKGNILERFSAQQFPDLHSELNLSSLELGDSALYFCASSEDAGANQPQHFGDGTRLSIL.

The rearrangement joins TRBV7-8 to TRBJ1-1; no reliable D call. There are 13 residues in the CDR3. V was shortened by 0 bases and J by 5 bases, with 7 bases between the two germline ends. The germline CDR1 and CDR2 sequences are SGHVS and FQNEAQ. The CDR3 DNA reads TGTGCCAGCAGCTTAGCTGGGTTAACTGAAGCTTTCTTT. Protein product: CASSLAGLTEAFF.

V gene TRBV12-5 combines with J gene TRBJ2-5; 8 bases fit TRBD2. Trimming at V came to 3 bases and at J to 3 bases, leaving 3 bases not matched to a gene. The germline CDR1 and CDR2 sequences are LGHNT and FRNRAP. The CDR3 length is 14 residues. This chain's CDR3 is CASGFGGAKETQYF. Here the CDR3 DNA reads TGTGCTAGTGGTTTCGGGGGGGCCAAAGAGACCCAGTACTTC.

The chain joins TRBV4-3 to TRBJ1-1; D is uncertain. The CDR3 sequence is 15 residues long. Germline CDR1 is LGHNA and CDR2 is YSLEER. V was clipped by 0 bases and J by 0 bases, with 8 bases between them. For the CDR3, the DNA is TGCGCCAGCAGCCAAGACGGGCGAATGAACACTGAAGCTTTCTTT. Its translation: CASSQDGRMNTEAFF.

The chain recombines TRBV4-2 with TRBJ2-3; D is unresolved. V lost 1 base and J lost 1, with 6 bases in between. This CDR3 is built from 14 residues. CDR1 is LGHNA and CDR2 is YNFKEQ in the germline V gene. CDR3 residues: CASSQVLGTDTQYF. The CDR3 DNA is TGTGCCAGCAGCCAAGTACTCGGCACAGATACGCAGTATTTT.

CDR3 nucleotides: TGTGCCAGTAGTCTCTCGCCTAATTCACCCCTCCACTTT. This gives the protein CASSLSPNSPLHF. The chain recombines TRBV19 with TRBJ1-6; D not resolved. The CDR3 extends over 13 amino acids. Germline V gene lookup returns CDR1 LNHDA and CDR2 SQIVND (reference sequence). V was trimmed by 5 bases and J by 6 bases, leaving 8 bases between them.

This chain links TRBV28 with TRBJ1-2; TRBD1 is a possible D gene (5 bases). Germline V gene sequence: CDR1 MDHEN, CDR2 SYDVKM. Trimming left V 7 bases short and J 0 bases short, with 15 bases between. The CDR3 spans 15 residues. CDR3 in DNA: TGTGCCAGCACCGAAGCGGGGGGAGCTAACTATGGCTACACCTTC. This gives the protein CASTEAGGANYGYTF.

This sequence joins TRBV11-2 and TRBJ1-5, with a weak D call TRBD1 (5 bases). Per germline, CDR1 SGHAT and CDR2 FQNNGV. This CDR3 contains 14 residues. V lost 2 bases to trimming and J lost 0 bases, with 5 bases between them. The CDR3 sequence is CASSLTGSNQPQHF. The CDR3 DNA is TGTGCCAGCAGCTTAACAGGTAGCAATCAGCCCCAGCATTTT.

This chain joins TRBV7-9 and TRBJ2-7, with D possibly TRBD2 on 5 matching bases. Trimming took off 3 bases at V and 3 bases at J, with 12 bases between the two ends. CDR3 size: 14 residues. Germline V lookup: CDR1 SEHNR, CDR2 FQNEAQ (reference sequence). CDR3 residues: CASSFPGGRYEQYF. CDR3 DNA sequence: TGTGCCAGCAGCTTCCCCGGCGGGCGCTACGAGCAGTACTTC.